What follows are 10 T cell receptor beta chains derived from one specimen sequenced in a study of cytomegalovirus exposure and HLA in healthy donors. PCR involved 60 Vbeta and 13 Jbeta primers. TCRdb keeps only in-frame clones here, not all; method: immunoSEQ multiplex PCR. The profile shows under 300,000 clones, under 80% of them singletons. Material: PBMCs. These receptors were taken from a female donor in good health and CMV-seronegative.

The chain links TRBV5-1 to TRBJ2-1; 9 positions match TRBD2. V dropped 4 bases and J dropped 5; count of bases not matched to a gene: 4. CDR3 length: 14 residues. Germline CDR1 is SGHRS and CDR2 is YFSETQ. The CDR3 DNA reads TGCGCCAGCAGCGCGGGAGGGAACCACAATGAGCAGTTCTTC. As protein: CASSAGGNHNEQFF.

The J gene is TRBJ2-2, the V gene TRBV28; tentatively, D is TRBD2 (6 bases). CDR3 length equals 15 residues. The germline V gene encodes CDR1 MDHEN and CDR2 SYDVKM. V was clipped by 5 bases and J by 4 bases, with 14 bases between them. The CDR3 loop is CASSHPELATGELFF. CDR3 DNA sequence: TGTGCCAGCAGTCACCCCGAACTAGCCACCGGGGAGCTGTTTTTT.

The CDR3 region is CASSYSPREYEQYF. DNA for the CDR3: TGTGCCAGCAGTTACTCCCCAAGGGAGTACGAGCAGTACTTC. The chain joins TRBV6-5 to TRBJ2-5, with D tentatively TRBD2 (5 bases). The J call is in doubt because the DNA end fits TRBJ2-7 better. Germline CDR1 reads MNHEY; CDR2 reads SVGAGI. This CDR3 comprises 14 residues.

CDR3 region: CASGTSGKNIQYF. Here the CDR3 DNA reads TGTGCCAGCGGGACTAGCGGGAAAAACATTCAGTACTTC. The V and J genes are TRBV2 and TRBJ2-4; 12 bases line up with TRBD2. V was clipped by 8 bases and J by 4 bases; unmatched bases: 0. Germline CDR1 is SNHLY and CDR2 is FYNNEI. This CDR3 has 13 amino acids.

The V and J genes are TRBV11-3 and TRBJ2-7; TRBD1 aligns across 8 bases. V trimming: 4 bases; J trimming: 2 bases; junction bases outside the gene matches: 10. In germline, CDR1 is SGHNT, CDR2 YENEEA. This CDR3 region has 16 residues. CDR3 in amino acids: CASSSGVGTGTYEQYF. CDR3 DNA sequence: TGTGCCAGCAGCTCCGGCGTCGGGACAGGAACCTACGAGCAGTACTTC.

The chain employs TRBV6-6 and TRBJ2-1, with D perhaps TRBD2 (6 bases). The germline V and J ends were trimmed by 6 bases and 10 bases, with 13 bases remaining between them. The CDR3 extends over 12 amino acids. The germline gives CDR1 MNHNY, CDR2 SVGAGI (reference sequence). CDR3 coding DNA: TGTGCCAGCAGACTCGGGAGCAGCGAGCAGTTCTTC. Translated: CASRLGSSEQFF.

The rearrangement uses TRBV11-3 and TRBJ2-2; 9 bases map to TRBD2. Germline trimming cut 2 bases from V and 2 bases from J; bases unmatched to any gene: 15. Germline-derived CDR1 and CDR2 are SGHNT and YENEEA. This CDR3 is 20 amino acids long. The CDR3 DNA sequence: TGTGCCAGCAGCTTAAGCAGGTGGGGTAGCGGGAGTAGAAACACCGGGGAGCTGTTTTTT. Translation: CASSLSRWGSGSRNTGELFF.

The chain recombines TRBV2 with TRBJ1-1; D unresolved. This CDR3 spans 11 amino acids. Trimming left V 10 bases short and J 1 base short, with 7 bases between. Germline loops: CDR1 SNHLY, CDR2 FYNNEI. The CDR3 sequence: CATPQNTEAFF. The DNA for the CDR3 is TGTGCCACCCCACAGAACACTGAAGCTTTCTTT.

This rearrangement joins TRBV7-8 to TRBJ2-6; perhaps TRBD1 as D (5 bases). The CDR3 contains 15 residues. Germline lookup yields CDR1 SGHVS and CDR2 FQNEAQ. The V and J ends lost 6 bases and 2 bases respectively, with 11 bases between them. The DNA for the CDR3 is TGTGCCAGCAGTTCTCAGGGTACTGGGGCCAACGTCCTGACTTTC. Amino acid sequence: CASSSQGTGANVLTF. The entire variable domain, with the rest obtained from reference TRBV7-8 and TRBJ2-6, is as follows: GAGVSQSPRYKVAKRGQDVALRCDPISGHVSLFWYQQALGQGPEFLTYFQNEAQLDKSGLPSDRFFAERPEGSVSTLKIQRTQQEDSAVYLCASSSQGTGANVLTFGAGSRLTVL.

The chain uses TRBV2 and TRBJ2-2, with 14 bases lining up with TRBD2. CDR1 and CDR2 (germline): SNHLY, FYNNEI. The V and J ends lost 8 bases and 3 bases, in that order; junction bases with no gene match: 2. The CDR3 length is 15 residues. This CDR3 reads CASGGLAGDTGELFF. The CDR3 DNA sequence: TGTGCCAGCGGGGGACTAGCGGGAGACACCGGGGAGCTGTTTTTT. The full variable domain, completed using reference TRBV2 and TRBJ2-2, is EPEVTQTPSHQVTQMGQEVILRCVPISNHLYFYWYRQILGQKVEFLVSFYNNEISEKSEIFDDQFSVERPDGSNFTLKIRSTKLEDSAMYFCASGGLAGDTGELFFGEGSRLTVL.